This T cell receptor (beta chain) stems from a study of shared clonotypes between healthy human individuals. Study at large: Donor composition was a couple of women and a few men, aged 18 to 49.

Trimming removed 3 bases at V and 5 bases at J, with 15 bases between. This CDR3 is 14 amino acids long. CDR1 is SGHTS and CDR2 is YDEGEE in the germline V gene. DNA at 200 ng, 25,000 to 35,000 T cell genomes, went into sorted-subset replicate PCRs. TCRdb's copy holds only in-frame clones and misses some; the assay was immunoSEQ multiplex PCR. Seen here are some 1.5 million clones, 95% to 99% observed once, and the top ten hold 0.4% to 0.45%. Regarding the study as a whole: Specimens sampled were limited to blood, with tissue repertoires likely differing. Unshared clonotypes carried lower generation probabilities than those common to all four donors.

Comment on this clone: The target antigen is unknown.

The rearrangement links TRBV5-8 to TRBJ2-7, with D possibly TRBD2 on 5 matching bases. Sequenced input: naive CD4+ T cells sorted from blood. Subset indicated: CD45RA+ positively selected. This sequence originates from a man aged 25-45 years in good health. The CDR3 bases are TGTGCCAGCAGCTCCCTTGGACTGCGTCACGAGCAGTACTTC. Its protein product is CASSSLGLRHEQYF.